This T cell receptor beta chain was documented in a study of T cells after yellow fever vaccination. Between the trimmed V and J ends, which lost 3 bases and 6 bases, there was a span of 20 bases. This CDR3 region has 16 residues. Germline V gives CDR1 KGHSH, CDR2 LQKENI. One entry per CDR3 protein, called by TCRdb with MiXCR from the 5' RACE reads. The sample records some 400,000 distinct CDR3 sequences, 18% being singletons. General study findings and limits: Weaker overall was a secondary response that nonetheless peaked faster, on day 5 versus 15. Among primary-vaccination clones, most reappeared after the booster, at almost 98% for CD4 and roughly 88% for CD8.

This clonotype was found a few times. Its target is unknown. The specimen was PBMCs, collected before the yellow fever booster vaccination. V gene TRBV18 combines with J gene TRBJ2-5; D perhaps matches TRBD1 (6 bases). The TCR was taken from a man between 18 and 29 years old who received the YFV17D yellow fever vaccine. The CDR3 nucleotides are TGTGCCAGCTCACCTACACTTAACAGGGACGGAAAGACCCAGTACTTC. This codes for CASSPTLNRDGKTQYF.